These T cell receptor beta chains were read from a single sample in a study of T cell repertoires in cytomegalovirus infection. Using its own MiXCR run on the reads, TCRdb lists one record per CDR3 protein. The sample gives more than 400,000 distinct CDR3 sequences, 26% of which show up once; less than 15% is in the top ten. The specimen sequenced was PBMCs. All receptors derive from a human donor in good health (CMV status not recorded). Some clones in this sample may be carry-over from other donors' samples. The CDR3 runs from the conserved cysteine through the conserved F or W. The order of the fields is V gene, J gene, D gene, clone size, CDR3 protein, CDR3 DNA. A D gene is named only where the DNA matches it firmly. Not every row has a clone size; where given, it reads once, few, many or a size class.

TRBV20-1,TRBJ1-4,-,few,CSARDPGGKLFF,TGCAGTGCTAGAGATCCTGGGGGAAAACTGTTTTTT
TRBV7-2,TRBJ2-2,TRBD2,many,CASSKTSGSGLFGELFF,TGTGCCAGCAGCAAGACTAGCGGGTCAGGTCTATTCGGGGAGCTGTTTTTT
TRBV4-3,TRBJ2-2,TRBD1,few,CASSQENLDRVAPGELFF,TGCGCCAGCAGCCAAGAGAATTTGGACAGGGTCGCCCCCGGGGAGCTGTTTTTT
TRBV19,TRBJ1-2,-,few,CASSMRAGYGYTF,TGTGCCAGTAGTATGAGGGCGGGCTATGGCTACACCTTC
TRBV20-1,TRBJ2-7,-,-,CSAGPGFHEQYF,TGCAGTGCTGGCCCAGGGTTCCACGAGCAGTACTTC
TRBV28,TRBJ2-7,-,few,CASRVGGTAAYEQYF,TGTGCCAGCAGGGTAGGGGGGACCGCAGCCTACGAGCAGTACTTC
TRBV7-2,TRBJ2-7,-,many,CASSLVWGSANEQYF,TGTGCCAGCAGCTTAGTATGGGGATCGGCGAACGAGCAGTACTTC
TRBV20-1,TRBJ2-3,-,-,CSARVWRVGTDTQYF,TGCAGTGCTAGAGTTTGGAGGGTTGGGACAGATACGCAGTATTTT
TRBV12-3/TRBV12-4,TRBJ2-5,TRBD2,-,CASSWVAGDGETQYF,TGTGCCAGCAGTTGGGTAGCGGGAGACGGAGAGACCCAGTACTTC
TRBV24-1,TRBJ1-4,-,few,CATSGASPGLEEKLFF,TGTGCCACCAGTGGAGCATCCCCAGGGTTAGAGGAAAAACTGTTTTTT
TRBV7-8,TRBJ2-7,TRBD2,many,CASSSLAGVGEQYF,TGTGCCAGCAGCTCCCTAGCGGGAGTAGGCGAGCAGTACTTC
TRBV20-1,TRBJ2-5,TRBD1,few,CGGLAGTGAQETQYF,TGCGGGGGGTTAGCCGGGACAGGGGCACAAGAGACCCAGTACTTC
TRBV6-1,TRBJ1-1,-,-,CASIKAGMNTEAFF,TGTGCCAGCATCAAAGCGGGGATGAACACTGAAGCTTTCTTT
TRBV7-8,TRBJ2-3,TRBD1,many,CASSLTPRRQGADTQYF,TGTGCCAGCAGCTTAACCCCCCGTCGACAGGGGGCTGATACGCAGTATTTT
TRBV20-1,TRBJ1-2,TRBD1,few,CSARGTGYYGYTF,TGCAGTGCTAGGGGGACAGGATACTATGGCTACACCTTC
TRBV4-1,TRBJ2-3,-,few,CASKDESTDTQYF,TGCGCCAGCAAGGACGAATCCACAGATACGCAGTATTTT
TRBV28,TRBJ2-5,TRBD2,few,CASRGTSGVRAGNQETQYF,TGTGCCAGCAGAGGGACTAGCGGGGTCCGGGCCGGCAACCAAGAGACCCAGTACTTC
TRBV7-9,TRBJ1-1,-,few,CASSLGVTTEAFF,TGTGCCAGCAGCTTAGGAGTGACCACTGAAGCTTTCTTT
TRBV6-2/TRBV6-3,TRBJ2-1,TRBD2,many,CASSYGTTYNEQFF,TGTGCCAGCAGTTACGGGACTACCTACAATGAGCAGTTCTTC
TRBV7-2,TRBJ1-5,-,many,CASSMDLNQPQHF,TGTGCCAGCAGCATGGACCTCAATCAGCCCCAGCATTTT
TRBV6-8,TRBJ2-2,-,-,CASQTGLNTGELFF,TGTGCCAGCCAAACAGGGTTGAACACCGGGGAGCTGTTTTTT
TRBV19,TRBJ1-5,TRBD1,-,CASRTGQGSYQPQHF,TGTGCCAGTAGAACGGGACAGGGGTCTTATCAGCCCCAGCATTTT